These 10 T cell receptor beta chains originate from one sample sequenced in a study of shared clonotypes between healthy human individuals. Data came from immunoSEQ multiplex PCR; TCRdb stores just in-frame clones and leaves some out. The repertoire holds about 1.1 million clones, with approximately 78% as singletons. The sequenced material came from memory CD4+ T cells from PBMCs. The subset here: CD45RA-negative fraction. The receptors derive from a man aged 18 to 30 in good health. Some clones in this sample may be carry-over from other donors' samples.

The rearrangement joins TRBV4-1 to TRBJ1-4, with TRBD1 matching 9 bases. This CDR3 contains 14 residues. Looked up from germline, CDR1 is MGHRA and CDR2 is YSYEKL. The V gene end was trimmed by 6 bases and the J gene end by 5 bases; junction bases not matched to a gene: 4. CDR3 amino acids: CASRRGQGNEKLFF. In DNA form, the CDR3 reads TGCGCCAGCAGGCGAGGACAGGGGAATGAAAAACTGTTTTTT.

The rearrangement joins TRBV9 to TRBJ1-4; tentative D call: TRBD1 (6 bases). The V end lost 4 bases, the J end lost 2 bases, and 9 bases lay between the germline ends. CDR1 and CDR2 from the germline V gene are SGDLS and YYNGEE. There are 14 residues in the CDR3. CDR3 loop: CASSRGGTNEKLFF. In DNA form, the CDR3 reads TGTGCCAGCAGCAGAGGGGGGACTAATGAAAAACTGTTTTTT.

This clone was detected only a few times. The chain combines TRBV7-9 with TRBJ1-2; 7 bases are shared with TRBD1. CDR3 length: 15 amino acids. Germline values: CDR1 SEHNR, CDR2 FQNEAQ (reference sequence). V lost 5 bases to trimming and J lost 6 bases; unmatched junction nucleotides: 12. The CDR3 region is CASSPGQEGQDGYTF. CDR3 nucleotides: TGTGCCAGCAGCCCAGGACAGGAGGGCCAAGATGGCTACACCTTC.

The chain combines TRBV9 with TRBJ1-1; D remains ambiguous. From germline, CDR1 is SGDLS and CDR2 YYNGEE. Trimming removed 5 bases from V and 8 bases from J, with 13 bases in between. This CDR3 has 12 amino acids. The CDR3 here is CASSRSGLEAFF. The CDR3 DNA reads as TGTGCCAGCAGTCGGTCCGGGCTCGAAGCTTTCTTT. The full variable domain, in which reference TRBV9 and TRBJ1-1 provide the parts outside the CDR3, is DSGVTQTPKHLITATGQRVTLRCSPRSGDLSVYWYQQSLDQGLQFLIQYYNGEERAKGNILERFSAQQFPDLHSELNLSSLELGDSALYFCASSRSGLEAFFGQGTRLTVV.

This rearrangement joins TRBV9 to TRBJ2-3; the D gene is possibly TRBD1 (6 bases). V was pared by 3 bases and J by 11 bases, with 10 bases between. CDR1 and CDR2 from the germline V gene are SGDLS and YYNGEE. CDR3 size: 11 residues. As DNA, the CDR3 is TGTGCCAGCAGCGCCGCAGGGGAGCAGTATTTT. The encoded protein is CASSAAGEQYF.

The rearrangement uses TRBV27 and TRBJ2-6; D call uncertain. Trimming shortened V by 0 bases and J by 2 bases, and 2 bases separated the two germline ends. The CDR3 contains 14 residues. The V gene's germline CDR1 is MNHEY and CDR2 SMNVEV (reference sequence). CDR3 coding DNA: TGTGCCAGCAGTTTATCTGCTGGGGCCAACGTCCTGACTTTC. Translated: CASSLSAGANVLTF.

The sample holds a few counts of this clone. V usage is TRBV11-2 and J usage is TRBJ2-1, with TRBD1 matching 8 bases. Trimming took 3 bases from V and 2 from J; bases not matched to a gene: 3. CDR1 and CDR2 from the germline V gene are SGHAT and FQNNGV. This CDR3 comprises 15 residues. The DNA of the CDR3 is TGTGCCAGCAGCTTCGACAGGGGTGCCTACAATGAGCAGTTCTTC. It translates to CASSFDRGAYNEQFF. Complete variable domain (other parts from reference TRBV11-2 and TRBJ2-1): EAGVAQSPRYKIIEKRQSVAFWCNPISGHATLYWYQQILGQGPKLLIQFQNNGVVDDSQLPKDRFSAERLKGVDSTLKIQPAKLEDSAVYLCASSFDRGAYNEQFFGPGTRLTVL.

The gene calls are TRBV7-8 and TRBJ1-3, with D possibly being TRBD1 (5 bases). Germline V CDR1 and CDR2: SGHVS, FQNEAQ. The CDR3 totals 16 residues. Between the trimmed V and J ends, which lost 1 base and 3 bases, there was a span of 13 bases. The CDR3 spells CASSLVGGGFGNTIYF. CDR3 DNA sequence: TGTGCCAGCAGCTTAGTCGGTGGGGGATTTGGAAACACCATATATTTT.

The J gene is TRBJ2-7, the V gene TRBV10-3; 8 nucleotides line up with TRBD1. J was trimmed by 2 bases and V by 0 bases; bases with no gene match: 3. The CDR3 spans 15 residues. The germline gives CDR1 ENHRY, CDR2 SYGVKD. CDR3 region: CAISESLDRAYEQYF. In DNA form, the CDR3 reads TGTGCCATCAGTGAGTCACTGGACAGGGCCTACGAGCAGTACTTC.

As concerns this clone: A much larger clone differs by one base, so this may be a read error. The gene calls are TRBV29-1 and TRBJ1-4; D might be TRBD1 (6 bases). Germline V gene data show CDR1 as SQVTM and CDR2 as ANQGSEA. Trimming took 4 bases from V and 3 from J, leaving 12 bases between them. This CDR3 spans 14 amino acids. CDR3: CSVGGGLSNEKLFF. The CDR3 coding sequence is TGCAGCGTTGGGGGGGGGCTGTCTAATGAAAAACTGTTTTTT.